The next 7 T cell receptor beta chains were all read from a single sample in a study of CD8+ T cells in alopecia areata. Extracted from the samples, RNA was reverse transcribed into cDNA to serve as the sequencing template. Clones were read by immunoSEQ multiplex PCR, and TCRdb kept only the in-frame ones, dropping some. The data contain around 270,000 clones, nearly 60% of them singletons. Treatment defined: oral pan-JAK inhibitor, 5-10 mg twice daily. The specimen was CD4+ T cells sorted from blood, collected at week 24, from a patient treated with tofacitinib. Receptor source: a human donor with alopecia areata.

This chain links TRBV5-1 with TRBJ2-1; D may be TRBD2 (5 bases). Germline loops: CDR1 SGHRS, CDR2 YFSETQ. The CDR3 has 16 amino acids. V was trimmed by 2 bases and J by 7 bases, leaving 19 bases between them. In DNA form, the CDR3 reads TGCGCCAGCAGCTTCAGCATCTCGCTCGAGCGGAATGAGCAGTTCTTC. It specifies CASSFSISLERNEQFF.

DNA of the CDR3: TGTGCCAGTAGTCGTCAGGGCCGGAATTCACCCCTCCACTTT. Translated, it gives CASSRQGRNSPLHF. This sequence joins TRBV19 and TRBJ1-6, with a possible D match to TRBD1 (5 bases). Trimming stripped 5 bases from V and 7 bases from J, with 12 bases between. CDR1 and CDR2 from the germline V gene are LNHDA and SQIVND (reference sequence). There are 14 residues in the CDR3.

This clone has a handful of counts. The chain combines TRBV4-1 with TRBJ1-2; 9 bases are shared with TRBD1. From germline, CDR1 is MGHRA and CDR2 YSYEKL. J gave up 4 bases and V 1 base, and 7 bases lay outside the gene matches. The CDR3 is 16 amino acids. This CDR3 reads CASSQGLDRGIYGYTF. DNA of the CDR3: TGCGCCAGCAGCCAAGGGCTCGACAGGGGGATCTATGGCTACACCTTC.

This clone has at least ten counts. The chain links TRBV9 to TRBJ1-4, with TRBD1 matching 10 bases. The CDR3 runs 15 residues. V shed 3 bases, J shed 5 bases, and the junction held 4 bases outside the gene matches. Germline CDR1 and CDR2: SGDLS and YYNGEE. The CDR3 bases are TGTGCCAGCAGCGGCCGGACAGGGGGGAATGAAAAACTGTTTTTT. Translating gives CASSGRTGGNEKLFF.

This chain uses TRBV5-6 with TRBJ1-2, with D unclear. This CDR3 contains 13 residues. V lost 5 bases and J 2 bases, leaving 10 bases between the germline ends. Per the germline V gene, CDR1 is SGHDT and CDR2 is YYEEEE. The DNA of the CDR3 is TGTGCCAGCAGGACGGACCGCAACTATGGCTACACCTTC. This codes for CASRTDRNYGYTF. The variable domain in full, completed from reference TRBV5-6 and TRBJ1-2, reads DAGVTQSPTHLIKTRGQQVTLRCSPKSGHDTVSWYQQALGQGPQFIFQYYEEEERQRGNFPDRFSGHQFPNYSSELNVNALLLGDSALYLCASRTDRNYGYTFGSGTRLTVV.

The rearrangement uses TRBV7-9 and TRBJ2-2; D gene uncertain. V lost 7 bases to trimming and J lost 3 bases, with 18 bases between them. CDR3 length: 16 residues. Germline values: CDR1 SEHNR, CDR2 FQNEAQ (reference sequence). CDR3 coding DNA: TGTGCCAGCACCTTCCCCGGTCAGGCGTACACCGGGGAGCTGTTTTTT. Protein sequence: CASTFPGQAYTGELFF.

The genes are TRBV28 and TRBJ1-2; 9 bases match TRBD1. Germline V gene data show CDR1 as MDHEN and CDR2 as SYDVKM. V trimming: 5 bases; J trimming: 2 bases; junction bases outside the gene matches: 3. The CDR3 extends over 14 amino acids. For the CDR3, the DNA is TGTGCCAGCAGTACAGGGGGCGGAAACTATGGCTACACCTTC. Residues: CASSTGGGNYGYTF.